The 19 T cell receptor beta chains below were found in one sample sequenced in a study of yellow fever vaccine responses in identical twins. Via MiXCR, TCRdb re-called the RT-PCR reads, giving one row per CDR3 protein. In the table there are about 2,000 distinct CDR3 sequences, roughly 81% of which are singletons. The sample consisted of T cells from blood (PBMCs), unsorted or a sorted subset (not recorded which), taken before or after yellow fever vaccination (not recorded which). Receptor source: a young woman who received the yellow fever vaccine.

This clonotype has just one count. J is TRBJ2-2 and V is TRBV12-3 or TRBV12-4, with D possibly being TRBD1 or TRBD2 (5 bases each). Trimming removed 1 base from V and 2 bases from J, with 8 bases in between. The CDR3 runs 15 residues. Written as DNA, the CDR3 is TGTGCCAGCAGTTTAGTCGGGGACAACACCGGGGAGCTGTTTTTT. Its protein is CASSLVGDNTGELFF.

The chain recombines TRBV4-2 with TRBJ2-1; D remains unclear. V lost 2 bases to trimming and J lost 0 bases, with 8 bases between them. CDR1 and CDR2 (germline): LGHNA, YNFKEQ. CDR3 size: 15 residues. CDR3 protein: CASSQSPSSYNEQFF. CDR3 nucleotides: TGTGCCAGCAGCCAAAGCCCGAGCTCCTACAATGAGCAGTTCTTC.

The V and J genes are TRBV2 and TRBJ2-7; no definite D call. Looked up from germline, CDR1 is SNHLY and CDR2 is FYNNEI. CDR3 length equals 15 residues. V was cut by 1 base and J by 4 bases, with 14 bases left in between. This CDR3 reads CASSEGPGHPYEQYF. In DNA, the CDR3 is TGTGCCAGCAGTGAAGGTCCAGGCCACCCTTACGAGCAGTACTTC.

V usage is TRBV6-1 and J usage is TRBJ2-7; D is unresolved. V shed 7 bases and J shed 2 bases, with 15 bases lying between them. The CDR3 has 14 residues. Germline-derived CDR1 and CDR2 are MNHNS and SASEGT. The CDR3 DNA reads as TGTGCCAGCATTAGAGGTCCTACACCCTACGAGCAGTACTTC. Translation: CASIRGPTPYEQYF.

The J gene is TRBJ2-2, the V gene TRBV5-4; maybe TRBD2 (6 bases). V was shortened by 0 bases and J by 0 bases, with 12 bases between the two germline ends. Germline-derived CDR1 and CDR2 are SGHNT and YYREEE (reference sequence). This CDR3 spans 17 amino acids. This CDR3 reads CASSLAIGTSNTGELFF. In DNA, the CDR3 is TGTGCCAGCAGCTTGGCAATAGGGACTTCGAACACCGGGGAGCTGTTTTTT.

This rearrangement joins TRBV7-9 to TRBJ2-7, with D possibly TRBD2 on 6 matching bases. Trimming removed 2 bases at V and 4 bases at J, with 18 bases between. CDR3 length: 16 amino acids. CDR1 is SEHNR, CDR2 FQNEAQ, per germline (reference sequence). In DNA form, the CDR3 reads TGTGCCAGCAGCTTAAGTCGCGGGGAATTTACGTACGAGCAGTACTTC. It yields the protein CASSLSRGEFTYEQYF.

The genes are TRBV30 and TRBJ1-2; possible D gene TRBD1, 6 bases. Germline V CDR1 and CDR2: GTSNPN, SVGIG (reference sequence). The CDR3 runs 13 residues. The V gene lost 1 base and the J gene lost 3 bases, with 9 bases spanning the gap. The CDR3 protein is CAWSGAGDYGYTF. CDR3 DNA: TGTGCCTGGAGTGGGGCAGGGGACTATGGCTACACCTTC.

This CDR3 is CASSQDRVGGDEQYF. CDR3 in DNA: TGCGCCAGCAGCCAAGACAGGGTAGGAGGGGACGAGCAGTACTTC. The chain recombines TRBV4-1 with TRBJ2-7; perhaps TRBD2 as D (6 bases). The V gene lost 0 bases and the J gene lost 5 bases, with 14 bases spanning the gap. Germline values: CDR1 MGHRA, CDR2 YSYEKL. The CDR3 has 15 residues.

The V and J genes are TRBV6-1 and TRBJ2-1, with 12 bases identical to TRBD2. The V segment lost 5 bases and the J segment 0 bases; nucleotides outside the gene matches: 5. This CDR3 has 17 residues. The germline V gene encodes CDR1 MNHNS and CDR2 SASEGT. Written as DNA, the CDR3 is TGTGCCAGCAGTAGACTAGCGGGGGATAGCTCCTACAATGAGCAGTTCTTC. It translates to CASSRLAGDSSYNEQFF.

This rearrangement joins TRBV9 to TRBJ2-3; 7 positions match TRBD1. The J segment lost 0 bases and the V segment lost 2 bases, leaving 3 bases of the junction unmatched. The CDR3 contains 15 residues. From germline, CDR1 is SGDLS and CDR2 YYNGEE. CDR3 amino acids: CASSVSRGSTDTQYF. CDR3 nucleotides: TGTGCCAGCAGCGTCAGCAGGGGGAGCACAGATACGCAGTATTTT.

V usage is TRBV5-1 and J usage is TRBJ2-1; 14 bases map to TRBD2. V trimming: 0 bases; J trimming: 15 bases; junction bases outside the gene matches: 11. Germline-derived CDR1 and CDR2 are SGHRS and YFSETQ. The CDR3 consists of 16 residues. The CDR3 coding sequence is TGCGCCAGCAGCTTGGAGGATTCGGGACTAGCGGGAGACCGGTTCTTC. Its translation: CASSLEDSGLAGDRFF. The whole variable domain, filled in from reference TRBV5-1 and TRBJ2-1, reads KAGVTQTPRYLIKTRGQQVTLSCSPISGHRSVSWYQQTPGQGLQFLFEYFSETQRNKGNFPGRFSGRQFSNSRSEMNVSTLELGDSALYLCASSLEDSGLAGDRFFGPGTRLTVL.

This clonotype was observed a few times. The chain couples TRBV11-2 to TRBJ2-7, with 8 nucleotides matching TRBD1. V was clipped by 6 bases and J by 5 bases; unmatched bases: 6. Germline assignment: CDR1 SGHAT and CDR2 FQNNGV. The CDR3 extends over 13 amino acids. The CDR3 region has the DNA TGTGCCAGCAGTTTCGGACAGGGCGACGAGCAGTACTTC. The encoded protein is CASSFGQGDEQYF. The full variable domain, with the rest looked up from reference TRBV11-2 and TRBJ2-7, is EAGVAQSPRYKIIEKRQSVAFWCNPISGHATLYWYQQILGQGPKLLIQFQNNGVVDDSQLPKDRFSAERLKGVDSTLKIQPAKLEDSAVYLCASSFGQGDEQYFGPGTRLTVT.

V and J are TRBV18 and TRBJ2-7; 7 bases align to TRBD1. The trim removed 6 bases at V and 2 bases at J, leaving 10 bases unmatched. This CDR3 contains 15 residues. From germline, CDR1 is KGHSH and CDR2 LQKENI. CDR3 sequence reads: CASSLRDRDPYEQYF. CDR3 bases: TGTGCCAGCTCTCTCCGCGACAGGGACCCCTACGAGCAGTACTTC.

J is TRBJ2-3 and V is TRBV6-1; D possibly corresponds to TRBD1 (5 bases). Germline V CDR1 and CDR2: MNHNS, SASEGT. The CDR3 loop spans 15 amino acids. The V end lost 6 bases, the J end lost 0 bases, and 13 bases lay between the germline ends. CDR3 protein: CASSLYRQSTDTQYF. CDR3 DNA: TGTGCCAGCAGCCTTTATCGACAGAGCACAGATACGCAGTATTTT.

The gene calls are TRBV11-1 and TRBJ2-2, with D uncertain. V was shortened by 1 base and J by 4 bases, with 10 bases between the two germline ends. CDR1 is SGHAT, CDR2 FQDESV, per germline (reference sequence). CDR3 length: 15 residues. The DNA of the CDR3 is TGTGCCAGCAGCTTAGAGAACCGATTCACCGGGGAGCTGTTTTTT. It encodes CASSLENRFTGELFF.

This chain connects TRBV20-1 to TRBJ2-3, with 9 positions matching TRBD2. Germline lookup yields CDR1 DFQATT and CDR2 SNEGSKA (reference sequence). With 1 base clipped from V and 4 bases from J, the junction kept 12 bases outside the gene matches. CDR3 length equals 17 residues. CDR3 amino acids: CSARATQGTSRSDTQYF. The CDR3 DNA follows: TGCAGTGCTAGAGCGACGCAGGGGACTAGCCGTTCAGATACGCAGTATTTT.

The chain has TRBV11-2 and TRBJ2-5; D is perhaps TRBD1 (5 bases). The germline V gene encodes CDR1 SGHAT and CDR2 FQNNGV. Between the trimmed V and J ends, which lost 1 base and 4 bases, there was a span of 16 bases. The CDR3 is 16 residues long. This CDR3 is CASSLGGRSEAETQYF. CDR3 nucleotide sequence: TGTGCCAGCAGCTTAGGGGGCCGGAGTGAGGCAGAGACCCAGTACTTC.

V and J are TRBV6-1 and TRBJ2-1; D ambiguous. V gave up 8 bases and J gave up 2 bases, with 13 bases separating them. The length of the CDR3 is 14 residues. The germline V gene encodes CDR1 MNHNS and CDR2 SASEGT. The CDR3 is CASLGLLAYNEQFF. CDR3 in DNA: TGTGCCAGCTTAGGGTTACTTGCCTACAATGAGCAGTTCTTC.

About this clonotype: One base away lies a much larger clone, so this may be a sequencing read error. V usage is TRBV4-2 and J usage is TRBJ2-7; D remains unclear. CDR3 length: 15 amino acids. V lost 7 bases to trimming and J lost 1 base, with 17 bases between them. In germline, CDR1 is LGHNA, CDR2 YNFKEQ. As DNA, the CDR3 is TGTGCCAGCACCCCAAGTAGAGGATCTTCCTACGAGCAGTACTTC. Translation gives CASTPSRGSSYEQYF.